Listed here are 18 T cell receptor beta chains from one sample, sequenced in a study of cytomegalovirus exposure and HLA in healthy donors. Data came from immunoSEQ multiplex PCR; TCRdb stores just in-frame clones and leaves some out. The sample has 130,000 or so clones, approximately 92% seen once. The sequenced sample was PBMCs. Every receptor here comes from a woman between 18 and 30 years old in good health and CMV-seropositive.

In this sample, this clone turned up once. J is TRBJ2-3 and V is TRBV15, with D perhaps TRBD2 (6 bases). The ends were cut back, 1 base at V and 6 bases at J, with 17 bases in the middle. Germline lookup yields CDR1 LNHNV and CDR2 YYDKDF (reference sequence). The CDR3 consists of 16 residues. The CDR3 loop reads CATSRASTGTLDTQYF. CDR3 coding DNA: TGTGCCACCAGCAGAGCTTCAACCGGGACTCTGGATACGCAGTATTTT.

V usage is TRBV7-9 and J usage is TRBJ1-4, with D perhaps TRBD1 (5 bases). The V end was cut by 10 bases, the J end by 0 bases, with 18 bases between. The CDR3 totals 16 residues. Germline-derived CDR1 and CDR2 are SEHNR and FQNEAQ (reference sequence). CDR3 residues: CATDGHRPATNEKLFF. The CDR3 DNA sequence: TGTGCCACCGACGGACACCGGCCTGCAACTAATGAAAAACTGTTTTTT.

This chain connects TRBV9 to TRBJ2-5; a weak D match, TRBD2 (6 bases). Germline lookup yields CDR1 SGDLS and CDR2 YYNGEE. Trimming took off 4 bases at V and 1 base at J, with 17 bases between the two ends. This CDR3 is 16 amino acids long. The CDR3 spells CASSIRGHGGQETQYF. CDR3 nucleotide sequence: TGTGCCAGCAGCATCAGAGGTCACGGGGGCCAAGAGACCCAGTACTTC.

This chain uses TRBV4-1 with TRBJ2-7, with 8 bases that match TRBD1. CDR1 is MGHRA and CDR2 is YSYEKL in the germline V gene. V dropped 1 base and J dropped 5; count of bases not matched to a gene: 4. CDR3 length: 14 residues. The CDR3 loop reads CASSQVGQGNEQYF. The CDR3, as DNA: TGCGCCAGCAGCCAAGTCGGACAGGGAAACGAGCAGTACTTC.

The chain couples TRBV5-6 to TRBJ1-5; D is unclear. Trimming shortened V by 1 base and J by 3 bases, and 5 bases separated the two germline ends. CDR3 length: 13 residues. In germline, CDR1 is SGHDT, CDR2 YYEEEE. Written as DNA, the CDR3 is TGTGCCAGCAGCTTGAGCGACAATCAGCCCCAGCATTTT. Encoded protein: CASSLSDNQPQHF.

This clone has just a few counts. This chain uses TRBV10-3 with TRBJ2-7; 9 bases are a match to TRBD1. The CDR3 is made up of 14 amino acids. Germline trimming cut 3 bases from V and 3 bases from J; bases unmatched to any gene: 3. CDR1 is ENHRY, CDR2 SYGVKD, per germline. CDR3: CAISEQGAHYEQYF. DNA for the CDR3: TGTGCCATCAGTGAACAGGGGGCTCACTACGAGCAGTACTTC.

This clone was counted a few times. V and J are TRBV2 and TRBJ2-7; maybe TRBD2 (6 bases). The CDR3 sequence is 14 residues long. Germline V gene data show CDR1 as SNHLY and CDR2 as FYNNEI. The V and J ends lost 8 bases and 4 bases respectively, with 18 bases between them. The CDR3 DNA reads TGTGCCAGCGGAGTTGGGGGGAATGGTTACGAGCAGTACTTC. The encoded protein is CASGVGGNGYEQYF.

The genes are TRBV18 and TRBJ2-1; 10 bases fit TRBD2. Looked up from germline, CDR1 is KGHSH and CDR2 is LQKENI. The V gene end was trimmed by 3 bases and the J gene end by 10 bases; junction bases not matched to a gene: 12. The CDR3 runs 16 residues. The chain's CDR3 is CASSPASGGAIREQFF. Here the CDR3 DNA reads TGTGCCAGCTCACCCGCAAGCGGGGGGGCCATCAGGGAGCAGTTCTTC.

The V and J genes are TRBV29-1 and TRBJ2-7; D is ambiguous. V was cut by 0 bases and J by 3 bases, with 12 bases left in between. Germline V gene sequence: CDR1 SQVTM, CDR2 ANQGSEA. This CDR3 has 14 residues. The CDR3 nucleotides read TGCAGCGTTGAAGAGTCTGGCAAACGCTACGAGCAGTACTTC. Its protein product is CSVEESGKRYEQYF.

J is TRBJ1-1 and V is TRBV19; D gene ambiguous. V lost 6 bases and J 6 bases, leaving 20 bases between the germline ends. Germline V CDR1 and CDR2: LNHDA, SQIVND (reference sequence). There are 15 residues in the CDR3. DNA of the CDR3: TGTGCCAGTAGCATCGGGAAAGGGAGTTGGGCTGAAGCTTTCTTT. Amino acids: CASSIGKGSWAEAFF.

The genes are TRBV2 and TRBJ2-4, with unresolved D. CDR3 length: 14 amino acids. CDR1 and CDR2 (germline): SNHLY, FYNNEI. V dropped 5 bases and J dropped 4 bases, with 12 bases sitting between them. CDR3 sequence: CASSSRFPKNIQYF. The DNA for the CDR3 is TGTGCCAGCAGTAGCAGGTTTCCTAAAAACATTCAGTACTTC.

The CDR3 DNA sequence: TGTGCCAGTAGTATCCGGAATGAGCAGTTCTTC. Its protein product is CASSIRNEQFF. This chain joins TRBV19 and TRBJ2-1; D not resolved. Trimming removed 3 bases at V and 7 bases at J, with 4 bases between. Germline V lookup: CDR1 LNHDA, CDR2 SQIVND (reference sequence). The CDR3 length is 11 residues.

The CDR3 sequence is CASSRQGSYNSPLHF. In DNA, the CDR3 is TGTGCCAGCTCACGACAGGGATCCTATAATTCACCCCTCCACTTT. This chain links TRBV18 with TRBJ1-6; 7 bases match TRBD1. After removal of 4 bases from V and 1 base from J, the junction contained 1 base not matched to a gene. Germline CDR1 KGHSH, CDR2 LQKENI. This CDR3 region has 15 residues.

J is TRBJ2-1 and V is TRBV15, with D maybe TRBD2 (6 bases). With 6 bases removed from V and 0 bases from J, the gap between germline ends came to 6 bases. The CDR3 totals 13 residues. In germline, CDR1 is LNHNV, CDR2 YYDKDF (reference sequence). CDR3 sequence reads: CATRGGSYNEQFF. The CDR3 DNA reads TGTGCCACCAGGGGGGGCTCCTACAATGAGCAGTTCTTC. The full variable domain, with the rest looked up from reference TRBV15 and TRBJ2-1, is DAMVIQNPRYQVTQFGKPVTLSCSQTLNHNVMYWYQQKSSQAPKLLFHYYDKDFNNEADTPDNFQSRRPNTSFCFLDIRSPGLGDTAMYLCATRGGSYNEQFFGPGTRLTVL.

The gene calls are TRBV5-1 and TRBJ2-5; 8 nucleotides align to TRBD2. The J segment lost 2 bases and the V segment lost 0 bases, leaving 3 bases of the junction unmatched. Germline V gene data show CDR1 as SGHRS and CDR2 as YFSETQ. The CDR3 has 15 residues. The CDR3 loop is CASSLAGGRQETQYF. The DNA of the CDR3 is TGCGCCAGCAGCTTGGCGGGGGGGAGGCAAGAGACCCAGTACTTC.

The gene calls are TRBV5-1 and TRBJ1-3; TRBD1 might be the D (6 bases). Germline V CDR1 and CDR2: SGHRS, YFSETQ. The CDR3 has 15 residues. Trimming removed 4 bases from V and 2 bases from J, with 13 bases in between. CDR3 in DNA: TGCGCCAGCAGCGAAACAGGGAGAACTGGAAACACCATATATTTT. Protein product: CASSETGRTGNTIYF.

This rearrangement joins TRBV7-9 to TRBJ2-3; a possible D gene is TRBD2 (5 bases). This CDR3 has 16 amino acids. In germline, CDR1 is SEHNR, CDR2 FQNEAQ (reference sequence). The V gene lost 5 bases and the J gene lost 4 bases, with 19 bases spanning the gap. CDR3 amino acids: CASSARDPTAPDTQYF. The CDR3 region has the DNA TGTGCCAGCAGCGCCCGGGATCCGACGGCCCCAGATACGCAGTATTTT. Based on the CDR3 plus reference TRBV7-9 and TRBJ2-3, the full variable domain is DTGVSQNPRHKITKRGQNVTFRCDPISEHNRLYWYRQTLGQGPEFLTYFQNEAQLEKSRLLSDRFSAERPKGSFSTLEIQRTEQGDSAMYLCASSARDPTAPDTQYFGPGTRLTVL.

The chain is built from TRBV30 and TRBJ1-4, with D perhaps matching TRBD1 (6 bases). CDR1 GTSNPN and CDR2 SVGIG come from the germline V gene (reference sequence). Trimming stripped 2 bases from V and 7 bases from J, with 11 bases between. The CDR3 is made up of 13 amino acids. The CDR3 coding sequence is TGTGCCTGGAGTCAAGGGGGGGGTGAAAAACTGTTTTTT. Its translation is CAWSQGGGEKLFF.